Sequencing of this T cell receptor beta chain was carried out in a study of shared clonotypes between healthy human individuals. Naive CD8 cells lacked CD45RO and underwent positive selection for CCR7, leaving out terminally differentiated effector memory CD45RA+ cells. The donor cohort consisted entirely of Caucasian adults residing in Nashville, Tennessee. Sequencing used immunoSEQ multiplex PCR; TCRdb keeps in-frame clones, though not all of them. Counted here are about 2.2 million clones, 90% to 95% occurring once; the ten biggest clones make up about 1.6%. The sequenced sample consisted of naive CD8+ T cells from PBMCs. The origin of this receptor is a man aged 18 to 30 in good health. Some clones in this sample may be carry-over from other donors' samples.

DNA for the CDR3: TGTGCCAGCAGTCATAGCGGCGATAACACCGGGGAGCTGTTTTTT. This sequence encodes CASSHSGDNTGELFF. This rearrangement joins TRBV6-1 to TRBJ2-2, with TRBD2 as a possible D gene (6 bases). There are 15 residues in the CDR3. From germline, CDR1 is MNHNS and CDR2 SASEGT. Trimming stripped 5 bases from V and 2 bases from J, with 12 bases between.